The 25 T cell receptor beta chains below all came from one sample that was sequenced in a study of blood T cell repertoires in COVID-19. Data came from immunoSEQ multiplex PCR; TCRdb stores just in-frame clones and leaves some out. The table shows fewer than 300,000 clones, with 85% occurring only once. Sample: peripheral blood. The receptors derive from a man aged 45 to 65 with active or convalescent COVID-19.

The gene calls are TRBV12-5 and TRBJ1-5, with D perhaps matching TRBD1 (6 bases). This CDR3 spans 14 amino acids. Trimming removed 3 bases from V and 6 bases from J, with 12 bases in between. Germline V gene sequence: CDR1 LGHNT, CDR2 FRNRAP. The CDR3 region is CASGFLGGPQPQHF. CDR3 coding DNA: TGTGCTAGTGGTTTCTTAGGGGGACCTCAGCCCCAGCATTTT.

This chain joins TRBV6-1 and TRBJ2-5; the match to TRBD1 covers 8 bases. The ends lost 1 base at V and 5 bases at J; junction bases unmatched: 6. Germline V gives CDR1 MNHNS, CDR2 SASEGT. There are 15 residues in the CDR3. The CDR3 DNA reads TGTGCCAGCAGTGAAGGCCAGGGGGCGGGGGAGACCCAGTACTTC. Translated: CASSEGQGAGETQYF.

The chain recombines TRBV6-2 or TRBV6-3 with TRBJ1-4; no firm D call. Looked up from germline, CDR1 is MNHEY and CDR2 is SVGEGT. The CDR3 loop spans 12 amino acids. V lost 6 bases and J 7 bases, leaving 9 bases between the germline ends. This chain's CDR3 is CASSSLLEKLFF. The CDR3 nucleotides are TGTGCCAGCAGCTCCCTCCTTGAAAAACTGTTTTTT.

The chain recombines TRBV11-2 with TRBJ2-7; no definite D call. This CDR3 comprises 14 residues. Germline V lookup: CDR1 SGHAT, CDR2 FQNNGV. Trimming took off 2 bases at V and 0 bases at J, with 8 bases between the two ends. As DNA, the CDR3 is TGTGCCAGCAGCTTAAATGCAGGCTCCTACGAGCAGTACTTC. Its protein product is CASSLNAGSYEQYF.

The rearrangement uses TRBV28 and TRBJ1-2; TRBD1 matches at 7 bases. The V gene end was trimmed by 5 bases and the J gene end by 6 bases; junction bases not matched to a gene: 6. The CDR3 runs 13 residues. The germline V gene encodes CDR1 MDHEN and CDR2 SYDVKM. For the CDR3, the DNA is TGTGCCAGCAGTCCCGCCGGGACAGATGGCTACACCTTC. It codes for CASSPAGTDGYTF.

The chain joins TRBV3-1 (or the pseudogene TRBV3-2) to TRBJ1-6; 10 nucleotides match TRBD1. Trimming removed 4 bases from V and 12 bases from J; junction bases left unmatched: 12. The CDR3 loop spans 16 amino acids. Germline values: CDR1 LGHDT, CDR2 YNNKEL (reference sequence). CDR3 DNA: TGTGCCAGCAGCCGAACGGACGGGGACAGGGGTGAACCCCTCCACTTT. It translates to CASSRTDGDRGEPLHF.

This chain links TRBV6-7 with TRBJ2-7; 7 nucleotides line up with TRBD1. TRBV6-7 is recorded as an ORF, its role being uncertain. The trim removed 6 bases at V and 6 bases at J, leaving 2 bases unmatched. There are 11 residues in the CDR3. The CDR3 reads CASRTGSEQYF. In DNA, the CDR3 is TGTGCCAGCAGGACAGGGTCCGAGCAGTACTTC.

The chain employs TRBV30 and TRBJ2-6; no reliable D call. Germline lookup yields CDR1 GTSNPN and CDR2 SVGIG (reference sequence). The CDR3 contains 13 residues. V was shortened by 3 bases and J by 2 bases, with 5 bases between the two germline ends. CDR3 in DNA: TGTGCCTGGAGAGAGACTGGGGCCAACGTCCTGACTTTC. As protein: CAWRETGANVLTF.

V is TRBV6-4 and J is TRBJ1-1; perhaps TRBD1 as D (6 bases). Germline V gene data show CDR1 as MRHNA and CDR2 as SNTAGT. Trimming cost V 7 bases and J 1 base, with 13 bases left between them. The CDR3 totals 14 residues. CDR3 DNA: TGTGCCAGCAAGCCGGGACACGCGAACACTGAAGCTTTCTTT. Translation: CASKPGHANTEAFF.

The chain joins TRBV3-1 (or the pseudogene TRBV3-2) to TRBJ2-1; 7 bases fit TRBD2. CDR3 length: 15 residues. Germline CDR1 is LGHDT and CDR2 is YNNKEL (reference sequence). The junction had 2 bases not matched to a gene; V was cut back by 1 base and J by 2 bases. The CDR3 spells CASSQVRGTYNEQFF. The DNA of the CDR3 is TGTGCCAGCAGCCAAGTGCGGGGGACCTACAATGAGCAGTTCTTC.

The V gene is TRBV9, the J gene TRBJ1-2, with TRBD1 matching over 12 bases. Unmatched junction bases numbered 6, after V lost 4 bases and J lost 2 bases. The CDR3 totals 16 residues. CDR1 is SGDLS and CDR2 is YYNGEE in the germline V gene. Here the CDR3 DNA reads TGTGCCAGCAGCCCCCGGGACAGGGGGCTAAACTATGGCTACACCTTC. Encoded protein: CASSPRDRGLNYGYTF.

The rearrangement joins TRBV30 to TRBJ2-1; 7 bases align to TRBD1. The CDR3 contains 14 residues. The germline V gene has CDR1 GTSNPN and CDR2 SVGIG (reference sequence). V shed 5 bases, J shed 6 bases, and the junction held 10 bases outside the gene matches. CDR3 DNA: TGTGCCTGGTCCAGGGGGACAAGGGTCAATGAGCAGTTCTTC. Its protein product is CAWSRGTRVNEQFF.

This chain links TRBV5-4 with TRBJ2-3, with 11 bases lining up with TRBD2. The CDR3 loop spans 15 amino acids. V lost 5 bases to trimming and J lost 2 bases; unmatched junction nucleotides: 4. Germline V gene sequence: CDR1 SGHNT, CDR2 YYREEE (reference sequence). The DNA for the CDR3 is TGTGCCAGCAGGGGGACTAGCGGAGTCACAGATACGCAGTATTTT. It is translated as CASRGTSGVTDTQYF. Drawing the rest from reference TRBV5-4 and TRBJ2-3, the complete variable domain is ETGVTQSPTHLIKTRGQQVTLRCSSQSGHNTVSWYQQALGQGPQFIFQYYREEENGRGNFPPRFSGLQFPNYSSELNVNALELDDSALYLCASRGTSGVTDTQYFGPGTRLTVL.

This chain connects TRBV7-8 to TRBJ2-2, with D maybe TRBD2 (5 bases). V gave up 1 base and J gave up 4 bases, with 13 bases separating them. The CDR3 consists of 16 residues. CDR1 and CDR2 from the germline V gene are SGHVS and FQNEAQ. CDR3 sequence reads: CASSLVGGRITGELFF. The CDR3, as DNA: TGTGCCAGCAGCTTAGTAGGTGGGAGAATCACCGGGGAGCTGTTTTTT.

This chain connects TRBV5-5 to TRBJ2-5, with TRBD2 matching 8 bases. The V and J ends lost 0 bases and 0 bases, in that order; junction bases with no gene match: 4. The CDR3 covers 16 residues. The germline V gene encodes CDR1 SGHKS and CDR2 YYEKEE (reference sequence). CDR3 amino acids: CASSLEVAGNQETQYF. The CDR3 DNA is TGTGCCAGCAGCTTGGAAGTAGCGGGGAACCAAGAGACCCAGTACTTC.

The chain is built from TRBV6-5 and TRBJ1-1; D is uncertain. CDR1 is MNHEY and CDR2 is SVGAGI in the germline V gene. This CDR3 spans 12 amino acids. V was shortened by 4 bases and J by 3 bases, with 6 bases between the two germline ends. The CDR3 region has the DNA TGTGCCAGCAGTTCGGTGGACACTGAAGCTTTCTTT. It yields the protein CASSSVDTEAFF.

The rearrangement links TRBV4-1 to TRBJ1-1, with TRBD1 as a possible D gene (6 bases). The germline V and J ends were trimmed by 1 base and 1 base, with 22 bases remaining between them. Germline CDR1 and CDR2: MGHRA and YSYEKL. CDR3 length equals 19 residues. DNA for the CDR3: TGCGCCAGCAGCCAAGGGTCTGGGAGGGGGGCTGGAGGGAACACTGAAGCTTTCTTT. Translated, it gives CASSQGSGRGAGGNTEAFF.

CDR3 nucleotide sequence: TGTGCCAGCAGTTACTCGCGACTAGCCAACGAGCAGTACTTC. Residues: CASSYSRLANEQYF. This chain joins TRBV6-5 and TRBJ2-7; TRBD2 matches 7 bases. With 0 bases clipped from V and 5 bases from J, the junction kept 4 bases outside the gene matches. Germline V gene sequence: CDR1 MNHEY, CDR2 SVGAGI. The CDR3 consists of 14 residues.

The chain combines TRBV19 with TRBJ2-5, with D tentatively TRBD2 (6 bases). Trimming shortened V by 5 bases and J by 0 bases, and 10 bases separated the two germline ends. This CDR3 is 14 amino acids long. Germline values: CDR1 LNHDA, CDR2 SQIVND (reference sequence). The DNA for the CDR3 is TGTGCCAGTAGTCCGCTAGCGTACCAAGAGACCCAGTACTTC. Protein sequence: CASSPLAYQETQYF.

As for this clone: The junction departs from germline at one end; a sequencing error may be responsible. The chain couples TRBV11-2 to TRBJ2-2; tentative D call: TRBD2 (6 bases). The CDR3 runs 13 residues. Looked up from germline, CDR1 is SGHAT and CDR2 is FQNNGV. For the CDR3, the DNA is TGTGCCAGCAGCGCAGGAGTGGCCGGGGGGCTGTTTTTT. Its translation is CASSAGVAGGLFF.

The chain joins TRBV5-1 to TRBJ2-5; 7 bases match TRBD1. Per the germline V gene, CDR1 is SGHRS and CDR2 is YFSETQ. V lost 4 bases and J lost 1; bases outside the gene matches: 7. The length of the CDR3 is 15 residues. For the CDR3, the DNA is TGCGCCAGCAGCCCCGCAGGACAGGTCCAAGAGACCCAGTACTTC. Its translation is CASSPAGQVQETQYF. Full variable domain (rest looked up from reference TRBV5-1 and TRBJ2-5): KAGVTQTPRYLIKTRGQQVTLSCSPISGHRSVSWYQQTPGQGLQFLFEYFSETQRNKGNFPGRFSGRQFSNSRSEMNVSTLELGDSALYLCASSPAGQVQETQYFGPGTRLLVL.

The chain joins TRBV6-2 or TRBV6-3 to TRBJ2-7; 7 bases are a match to TRBD1. CDR1 and CDR2 from the germline V gene are MNHEY and SVGEGT. CDR3 length: 16 residues. With V trimmed by 4 bases and J by 4 bases, 13 bases remained unmatched. CDR3 sequence (DNA): TGTGCCAGCAGTTCCACCAGGGCAGGGGGTCGATACGAGCAGTACTTC. It codes for CASSSTRAGGRYEQYF.

The chain is built from TRBV14 and TRBJ2-7, with 13 bases fitting TRBD2. Germline CDR1 reads SGHDN; CDR2 reads FVKESK. There are 20 residues in the CDR3. V trimming: 0 bases; J trimming: 3 bases; junction bases outside the gene matches: 14. CDR3 amino acids: CASSQDGLPTSGRSGYEQYF. In DNA form, the CDR3 reads TGTGCCAGCAGCCAAGATGGCCTTCCGACTAGCGGGAGGAGTGGCTACGAGCAGTACTTC.

At least ten counts were recorded for this clone. Written as DNA, the CDR3 is TGTGCCAGCAGTCTGACAGGGGGCCGGCAGCCCCAGCATTTT. Translation gives CASSLTGGRQPQHF. V is TRBV6-2 or TRBV6-3 and J is TRBJ1-5, with 10 bases fitting TRBD1. CDR3 size: 14 residues. V was clipped by 5 bases and J by 7 bases; unmatched bases: 5. Germline-derived CDR1 and CDR2 are MNHEY and SVGEGT.

The chain combines TRBV27 with TRBJ1-2; 7 nucleotides agree with TRBD1. V shed 4 bases, J shed 4 bases, and the junction held 3 bases outside the gene matches. Germline V gene data show CDR1 as MNHEY and CDR2 as SMNVEV (reference sequence). This CDR3 region has 13 residues. For the CDR3, the DNA is TGTGCCAGCAGTTATGCAGGGGGCTATGGCTACACCTTC. Its protein is CASSYAGGYGYTF.